Below are 5 T cell receptor beta chains sequenced from a single sample in a study of T cell responses to AZD1222 COVID-19 vaccine. Sequenced by immunoSEQ multiplex PCR; TCRdb stores in-frame clones only, minus some. The data contain fewer than 130,000 clones, around 90% of them singletons. The sequences come from peripheral blood, collected 28 days after the second AZD1222 dose. Receptors originate from an adult who received the AZD1222 COVID-19 vaccine.

The chain has TRBV11-3 and TRBJ2-7; D ambiguous. Germline V lookup: CDR1 SGHNT, CDR2 YENEEA. V was trimmed by 5 bases and J by 4 bases, leaving 24 bases between them. The CDR3 is 17 residues long. CDR3 loop: CASSRRRGGSPSYEQYF. As DNA, the CDR3 is TGTGCCAGCAGCCGACGCCGAGGTGGCTCCCCCTCTTACGAGCAGTACTTC.

This sequence joins TRBV7-9 and TRBJ2-2; 7 bases map to TRBD2. Germline V CDR1 and CDR2: SEHNR, FQNEAQ (reference sequence). The CDR3 runs 19 residues. Unmatched junction bases numbered 19, after V lost 3 bases and J lost 6 bases. CDR3 loop: CASSFPSRRGGSGSGELFF. CDR3 sequence (DNA): TGTGCCAGCAGCTTCCCCTCCCGGAGGGGCGGGAGTGGCTCCGGGGAGCTGTTTTTT.

In its sample, this clone was seen once. This chain connects TRBV15 to TRBJ2-7; D ambiguous. There are 13 residues in the CDR3. V was trimmed by 0 bases and J by 2 bases, leaving 5 bases between them. Germline values: CDR1 LNHNV, CDR2 YYDKDF (reference sequence). The CDR3 DNA follows: TGTGCCACCAGCAGAGACAGGCCCTACGAGCAGTACTTC. Translating gives CATSRDRPYEQYF.

The V call is TRBV5-1, the J call TRBJ1-1, with D uncertain. V was trimmed by 0 bases and J by 7 bases, leaving 13 bases between them. CDR1 is SGHRS, CDR2 YFSETQ, per germline. This CDR3 is 14 amino acids long. CDR3 protein: CASSLAPPRGEAFF. CDR3 nucleotide sequence: TGCGCCAGCAGCTTGGCTCCCCCTAGAGGTGAAGCTTTCTTT.

The V call is TRBV18, the J call TRBJ1-1; no firm D call. The CDR3 is made up of 14 amino acids. Between the trimmed V and J ends, which lost 4 bases and 6 bases, there was a span of 15 bases. Germline loops: CDR1 KGHSH, CDR2 LQKENI. CDR3 in amino acids: CASSRLQLNPEAFF. CDR3 in DNA: TGTGCCAGCTCACGACTACAGCTCAACCCTGAAGCTTTCTTT.